Listed here are 17 T cell receptor beta chains from one sample, sequenced in a study of blood T cells in healthy people across ages. For the second PCR, which ran for roughly 7 to 11 cycles, a sample-barcoded 5' primer and a J-beta primer mix were used. TCRdb processed the 5' RACE reads anew with MiXCR; each CDR3 protein has one entry. The sample includes fewer than 800,000 distinct CDR3 sequences, 49% of them seen just once. The sample consisted of blood. The receptors were gathered from a woman aged 60-75 years in good health.

The chain links TRBV20-1 to TRBJ2-5; possibly TRBD2 for D (6 bases). The last part of the DNA fits TRBJ2-7 better; the J call may be wrong. In germline, CDR1 is DFQATT, CDR2 SNEGSKA (reference sequence). The CDR3 has 12 amino acids. The CDR3 loop reads CSARGTIYEQYF. For the CDR3, the DNA is TGCAGTGCTAGAGGGACTATCTACGAGCAGTACTTC.

The J gene is TRBJ2-2, the V gene TRBV10-3; 8 bases map to TRBD2. Losses at the gene ends were 6 bases for V and 2 bases for J; bases not matched to a gene: 5. The CDR3 covers 15 residues. The V gene's germline CDR1 is ENHRY and CDR2 SYGVKD. The chain's CDR3 is CAISRTSPNTGELFF. CDR3 bases: TGTGCCATCAGCCGGACTAGCCCAAACACCGGGGAGCTGTTTTTT.

Concerning this clonotype: One end of the junction varies from germline; a read error may be responsible. The chain carries TRBV7-3 and TRBJ2-7; TRBD2 matches at 13 bases. CDR1 is SGHTA and CDR2 is FQGTGA in the germline V gene. This CDR3 has 18 residues. For the CDR3, the DNA is TGTGCCAGCAGCTTAAGAATGGGACTAGCGGGATCCACCTACAAGCAGTACTTC. Amino acids: CASSLRMGLAGSTYKQYF.

This clonotype has only one observation. V gene TRBV28 combines with J gene TRBJ2-3; TRBD2 might be the D (5 bases). Looked up from germline, CDR1 is MDHEN and CDR2 is SYDVKM. CDR3 length: 15 residues. Trimming left V 2 bases short and J 10 bases short, with 19 bases between. This chain's CDR3 is CASSLRTSVLVSQYF. The CDR3 DNA is TGTGCCAGCAGTTTAAGGACTTCCGTGCTAGTTTCGCAGTATTTT.

This clonotype was found once. The V call is TRBV7-3, the J call TRBJ2-7; 8 nucleotides align to TRBD2. Judging by the DNA end, TRBJ2-5 fits better; the J call may be wrong. The CDR3 has 16 residues. Germline CDR1 and CDR2: SGHTA and FQGTGA. CDR3 residues: CASDTRRAGDLETQYF. As DNA, the CDR3 is TGTGCCAGCGATACTCGTAGAGCGGGAGACTTGGAGACCCAGTACTTC.

The chain joins TRBV6-6 to TRBJ1-2, with TRBD1 as a possible D gene (6 bases). The CDR3 is made up of 15 amino acids. V lost 6 bases and J lost 9, with 23 bases in between. Germline values: CDR1 MNHNY, CDR2 SVGAGI (reference sequence). The CDR3 loop reads CASSLTEQGLGSYTF. DNA for the CDR3: TGTGCCAGCAGCCTCACTGAACAGGGTCTCGGCAGCTACACCTTC.

The chain joins TRBV20-1 to TRBJ2-2; D remains unclear. The CDR3 totals 16 residues. CDR1 is DFQATT, CDR2 SNEGSKA, per germline (reference sequence). V lost 3 bases, J lost 3 bases, and 17 bases lay in between. The CDR3 sequence: CSARSAHRLYTGELFF. In DNA form, the CDR3 reads TGCAGTGCTAGGTCGGCCCATCGGCTGTACACCGGGGAGCTGTTTTTT.

The chain is built from TRBV10-3 and TRBJ2-5, with 8 nucleotides matching TRBD1. The CDR3 covers 14 residues. Germline CDR1 ENHRY, CDR2 SYGVKD. V lost 6 bases to trimming and J lost 1 base; unmatched junction nucleotides: 4. The CDR3 sequence: CAISGDRGQETQYF. For the CDR3, the DNA is TGTGCCATCAGCGGCGACAGGGGCCAAGAGACCCAGTACTTC.

DNA of the CDR3: TGTGCCAGCAGCTCCACGTCGTCGGGCGAGCAGTACTTC. Residues: CASSSTSSGEQYF. V and J are TRBV7-2 and TRBJ2-5, with D unresolved. The J call could be wrong; TRBJ2-7 is a better fit for the DNA end. Germline V gene sequence: CDR1 SGHTA, CDR2 FQGNSA. This CDR3 is built from 13 residues.

The chain employs TRBV27 and TRBJ2-5; 8 nucleotides agree with TRBD1. V shed 0 bases and J 2 bases; nucleotides not matched to a gene: 17. CDR3 length equals 20 residues. CDR1 MNHEY and CDR2 SMNVEV come from the germline V gene (reference sequence). In DNA form, the CDR3 reads TGTGCCAGCAGTTTATCCGTCAGGGGGCCTGGAATGGGTGGGCAAGAGACCCAGTACTTC. This gives the protein CASSLSVRGPGMGGQETQYF.

In its sample, this clonotype was seen a few times. V usage is TRBV2 and J usage is TRBJ2-7; 7 nucleotides agree with TRBD2. V was clipped by 6 bases and J by 3 bases; unmatched bases: 2. Per germline, CDR1 SNHLY and CDR2 FYNNEI. The CDR3 loop spans 12 amino acids. CDR3 DNA: TGTGCCAGCAGCGGGAGGCACTACGAGCAGTACTTC. It translates to CASSGRHYEQYF.

The chain recombines TRBV5-1 with TRBJ2-7; D is possibly TRBD1 (6 bases). The end of the DNA fits TRBJ2-5 better, so the J call may be wrong. Germline V gives CDR1 SGHRS, CDR2 YFSETQ. The CDR3 extends over 13 amino acids. This CDR3 reads CATADRLWGTQYF. The CDR3 DNA reads TGCGCCACCGCCGACAGGTTGTGGGGGACCCAGTACTTC.

This clonotype was counted only a few times. This chain uses TRBV7-2 with TRBJ2-1; 8 nucleotides agree with TRBD2. V was clipped by 4 bases and J by 2 bases; unmatched bases: 4. The CDR3 totals 15 residues. Germline CDR1 and CDR2: SGHTA and FQGNSA. The CDR3 region is CASSSRAGAYNEQFF. CDR3 coding DNA: TGTGCCAGCAGCTCCCGAGCGGGGGCCTACAATGAGCAGTTCTTC.

This clonotype was seen only a few times. This chain joins TRBV7-9 and TRBJ2-7, with 11 nucleotides matching TRBD1. The CDR3 covers 15 residues. Germline V lookup: CDR1 SEHNR, CDR2 FQNEAQ (reference sequence). V shed 1 base and J 5 bases; nucleotides not matched to a gene: 4. The chain's CDR3 is CASSLGTGGMDEQYF. DNA for the CDR3: TGTGCCAGCAGCTTAGGGACAGGGGGCATGGACGAGCAGTACTTC.

This clonotype appeared a few times. The rearrangement uses TRBV7-2 and TRBJ1-2; 8 nucleotides agree with TRBD1. V was pared by 5 bases and J by 2 bases, with 7 bases of the junction left unmatched. The germline V gene encodes CDR1 SGHTA and CDR2 FQGNSA. This CDR3 has 15 residues. CDR3 loop: CASSEPDRANYGYTF. For the CDR3, the DNA is TGTGCCAGCAGCGAACCGGACAGGGCAAACTATGGCTACACCTTC.

This clonotype appeared a few times. This sequence joins TRBV5-1 and TRBJ2-5, with D tentatively TRBD2 (6 bases). The CDR3 is made up of 15 amino acids. Trimming took 4 bases from V and 5 from J, leaving 18 bases between them. CDR1 and CDR2 from the germline V gene are SGHRS and YFSETQ. CDR3 region: CASSPLGGRGETQYF. CDR3 sequence (DNA): TGCGCCAGCAGCCCGCTCGGGGGACGGGGGGAGACCCAGTACTTC.

V usage is TRBV7-2 and J usage is TRBJ1-5; D remains unclear. The CDR3 sequence is 14 residues long. CDR1 is SGHTA and CDR2 is FQGNSA in the germline V gene. V shed 1 base and J shed 3 bases, with 7 bases lying between them. The CDR3 here is CASSLVAVNQPQHF. The CDR3 nucleotides are TGTGCCAGCAGCTTAGTAGCGGTCAATCAGCCCCAGCATTTT.